This T cell receptor beta chain was documented in a study of T cells after yellow fever vaccination. Study summary: The SMART-Seq v4 Ultra Low Input method served to prepare the low-cell-number fractions. Findings and limits, study-wide: Post-booster reappearance was seen for most primary-vaccination clones (roughly 96% CD4, around 90% CD8). Clonotypes appearing in both CD4 and CD8 compartments existed, and their share was small.

Concerning this clonotype itself: Its antigen is undetermined.

A single record per CDR3 protein comes from TCRdb applying MiXCR to the 5' RACE reads. The sample records around 230,000 distinct CDR3 sequences, approximately 6.7% being singletons. The CDR3 extends over 14 amino acids. The V end lost 0 bases, the J end lost 3 bases, and 9 bases lay between the germline ends. CDR1 is MNHEY and CDR2 is SVGAGI in the germline V gene. The specimen was CD4+ T cells sorted from PBMCs, collected on the day of the yellow fever booster vaccination. This TCR was sampled from a man younger than 45 who received the YFV17D yellow fever vaccine. The V gene is TRBV6-5, the J gene TRBJ2-7; no clear D gene. The CDR3, as DNA: TGTGCCAGCAGTTACTCGCCTTTCTTCTACGAGCAGTACTTC. Its protein is CASSYSPFFYEQYF.